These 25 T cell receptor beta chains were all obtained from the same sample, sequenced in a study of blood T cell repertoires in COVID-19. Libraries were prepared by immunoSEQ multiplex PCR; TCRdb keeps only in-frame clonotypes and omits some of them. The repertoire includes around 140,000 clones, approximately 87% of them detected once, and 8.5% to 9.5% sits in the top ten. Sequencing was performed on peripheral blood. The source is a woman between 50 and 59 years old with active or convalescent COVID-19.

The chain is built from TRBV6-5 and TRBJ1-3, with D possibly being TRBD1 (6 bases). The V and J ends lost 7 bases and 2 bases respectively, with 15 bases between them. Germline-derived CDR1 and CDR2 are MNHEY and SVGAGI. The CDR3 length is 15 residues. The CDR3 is CASTSSTGTGNTIYF. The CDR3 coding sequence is TGTGCCAGCACCTCCTCCACAGGGACTGGAAACACCATATATTTT.

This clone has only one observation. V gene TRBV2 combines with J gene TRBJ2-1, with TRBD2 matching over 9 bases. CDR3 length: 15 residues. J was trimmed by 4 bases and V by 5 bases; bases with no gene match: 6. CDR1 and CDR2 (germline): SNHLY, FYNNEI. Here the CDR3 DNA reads TGTGCCAGCAGTCGCGGGGGGGCGCGTTACAATGAGCAGTTCTTC. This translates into CASSRGGARYNEQFF.

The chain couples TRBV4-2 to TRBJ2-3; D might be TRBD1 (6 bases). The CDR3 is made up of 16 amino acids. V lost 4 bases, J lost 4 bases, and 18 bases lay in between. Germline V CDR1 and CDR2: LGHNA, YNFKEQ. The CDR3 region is CASSRSGQGSSDTQYF. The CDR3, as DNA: TGTGCCAGCAGCCGAAGTGGGCAGGGGTCCTCAGATACGCAGTATTTT.

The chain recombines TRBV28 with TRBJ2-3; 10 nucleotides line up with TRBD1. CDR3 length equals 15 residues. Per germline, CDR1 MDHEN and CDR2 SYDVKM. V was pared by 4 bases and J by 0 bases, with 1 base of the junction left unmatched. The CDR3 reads CASSWGQGSTDTQYF. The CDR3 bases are TGTGCCAGCAGTTGGGGACAGGGGAGCACAGATACGCAGTATTTT.

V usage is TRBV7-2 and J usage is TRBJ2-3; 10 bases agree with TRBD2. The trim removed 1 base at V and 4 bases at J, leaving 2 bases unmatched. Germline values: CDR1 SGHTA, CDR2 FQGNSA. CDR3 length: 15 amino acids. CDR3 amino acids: CASSLVGLAPDTQYF. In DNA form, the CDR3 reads TGTGCCAGCAGCTTAGTGGGACTAGCGCCAGATACGCAGTATTTT. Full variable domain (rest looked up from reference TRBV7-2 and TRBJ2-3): GAGVSQSPSNKVTEKGKDVELRCDPISGHTALYWYRQSLGQGLEFLIYFQGNSAPDKSGLPSDRFSAERTGGSVSTLTIQRTQQEDSAVYLCASSLVGLAPDTQYFGPGTRLTVL.

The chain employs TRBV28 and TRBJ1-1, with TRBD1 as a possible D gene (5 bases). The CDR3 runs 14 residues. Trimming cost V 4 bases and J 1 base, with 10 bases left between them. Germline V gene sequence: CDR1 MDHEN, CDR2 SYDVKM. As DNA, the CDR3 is TGTGCCAGCAGTTGGAGGGGAAGGAACACTGAAGCTTTCTTT. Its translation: CASSWRGRNTEAFF.

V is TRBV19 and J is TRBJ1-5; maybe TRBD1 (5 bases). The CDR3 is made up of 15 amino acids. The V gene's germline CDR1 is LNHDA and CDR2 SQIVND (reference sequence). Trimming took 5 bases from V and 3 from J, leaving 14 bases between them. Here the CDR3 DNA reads TGTGCCAGTAGTCCGCCATCAGGGCACAATCAGCCCCAGCATTTT. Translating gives CASSPPSGHNQPQHF.

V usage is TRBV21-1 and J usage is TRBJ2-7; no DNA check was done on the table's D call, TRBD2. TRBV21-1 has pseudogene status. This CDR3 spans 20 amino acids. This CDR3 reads CASSRGPRETPKSGPYEQYF. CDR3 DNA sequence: TGTGCCAGCAGCAGAGGACCAAGAGAAACTCCAAAAAGCGGACCCTACGAGCAGTACTTC.

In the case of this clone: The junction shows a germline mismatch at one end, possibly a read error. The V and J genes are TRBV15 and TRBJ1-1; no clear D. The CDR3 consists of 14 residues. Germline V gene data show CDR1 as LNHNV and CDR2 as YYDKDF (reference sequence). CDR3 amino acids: CATSREIVNTEAFF. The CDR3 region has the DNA TGTGCCACCAGCCGAGAAATTGTAAACACTGAAGCTTTCTTT.

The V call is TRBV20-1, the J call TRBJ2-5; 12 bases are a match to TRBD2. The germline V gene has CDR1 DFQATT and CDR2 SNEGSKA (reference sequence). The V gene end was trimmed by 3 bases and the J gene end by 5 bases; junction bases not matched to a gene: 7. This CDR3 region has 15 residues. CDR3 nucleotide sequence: TGCAGTGCTAGTGACCTAGCGGGAGGGAGGGAGACCCAGTACTTC. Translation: CSASDLAGGRETQYF.

CDR3 in DNA: TGTGCTAGTGCCCCGGGGGGGCGTCAGCCCCAGCATTTT. Its translation: CASAPGGRQPQHF. The chain employs TRBV12-5 and TRBJ1-5, with TRBD1 as a possible D gene (6 bases). This CDR3 contains 13 residues. From germline, CDR1 is LGHNT and CDR2 FRNRAP. V was shortened by 7 bases and J by 6 bases, with 13 bases between the two germline ends.

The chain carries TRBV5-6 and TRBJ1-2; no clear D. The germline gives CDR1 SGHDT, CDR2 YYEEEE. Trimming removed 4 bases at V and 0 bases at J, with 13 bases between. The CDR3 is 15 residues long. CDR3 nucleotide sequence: TGTGCCAGCAGCCGTCCCGACAAAGCTAACTATGGCTACACCTTC. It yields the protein CASSRPDKANYGYTF.

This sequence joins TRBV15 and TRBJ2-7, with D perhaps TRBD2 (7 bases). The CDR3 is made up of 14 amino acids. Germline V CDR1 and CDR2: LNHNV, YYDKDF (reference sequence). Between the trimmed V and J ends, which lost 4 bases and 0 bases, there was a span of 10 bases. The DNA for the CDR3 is TGTGCCACCAGCATGGGGGGGGCCTCCTACGAGCAGTACTTC. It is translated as CATSMGGASYEQYF.

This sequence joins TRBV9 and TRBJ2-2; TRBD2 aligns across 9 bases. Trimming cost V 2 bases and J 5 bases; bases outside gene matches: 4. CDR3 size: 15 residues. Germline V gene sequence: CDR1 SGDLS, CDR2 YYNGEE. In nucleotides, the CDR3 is TGTGCCAGCAGCGTCGGTAGCGGGGGTACCGGGGAGCTGTTTTTT. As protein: CASSVGSGGTGELFF.

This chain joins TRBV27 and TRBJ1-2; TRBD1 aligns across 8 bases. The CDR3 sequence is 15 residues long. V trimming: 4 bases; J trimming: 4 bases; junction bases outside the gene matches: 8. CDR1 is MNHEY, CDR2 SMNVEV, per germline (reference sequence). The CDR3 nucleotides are TGTGCCAGCAGTTCGCCAGGGGGCCCGCTCTATGGCTACACCTTC. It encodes CASSSPGGPLYGYTF.

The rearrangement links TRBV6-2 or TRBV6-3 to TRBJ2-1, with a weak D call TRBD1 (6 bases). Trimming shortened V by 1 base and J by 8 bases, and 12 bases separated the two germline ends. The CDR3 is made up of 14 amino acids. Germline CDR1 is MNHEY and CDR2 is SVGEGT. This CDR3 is CASSYYQGLYEQFF. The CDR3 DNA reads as TGTGCCAGCAGTTACTACCAGGGGCTTTATGAGCAGTTCTTC.

CDR3 bases: TGTGCCAGTAGTATTAGCGGGAACGCAGATACGCAGTATTTT. Amino acids: CASSISGNADTQYF. The chain is built from TRBV19 and TRBJ2-3; 8 bases match TRBD2. This CDR3 is 14 amino acids long. Germline CDR1 is LNHDA and CDR2 is SQIVND (reference sequence). V trimming: 3 bases; J trimming: 4 bases; junction bases outside the gene matches: 3.

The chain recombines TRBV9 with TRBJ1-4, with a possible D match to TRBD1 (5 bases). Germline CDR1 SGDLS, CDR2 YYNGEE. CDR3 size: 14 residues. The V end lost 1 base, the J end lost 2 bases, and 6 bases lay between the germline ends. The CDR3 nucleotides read TGTGCCAGCAGCGTACAGGGCACTAATGAAAAACTGTTTTTT. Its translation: CASSVQGTNEKLFF.

CDR3: CASSATRYEQYF. CDR3 DNA: TGTGCCAGCAGCGCGACGAGGTACGAGCAGTACTTC. V is TRBV14 and J is TRBJ2-7; D remains unclear. Germline CDR1 is SGHDN and CDR2 is FVKESK. V dropped 5 bases and J dropped 4 bases, with 9 bases sitting between them. The CDR3 runs 12 residues.

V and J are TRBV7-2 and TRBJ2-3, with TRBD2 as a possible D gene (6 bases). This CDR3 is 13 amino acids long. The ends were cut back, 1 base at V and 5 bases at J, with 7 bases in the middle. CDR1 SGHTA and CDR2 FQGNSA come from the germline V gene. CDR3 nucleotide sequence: TGTGCCAGCAGCTTAGTGGGACTAGATACGCAGTATTTT. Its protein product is CASSLVGLDTQYF.

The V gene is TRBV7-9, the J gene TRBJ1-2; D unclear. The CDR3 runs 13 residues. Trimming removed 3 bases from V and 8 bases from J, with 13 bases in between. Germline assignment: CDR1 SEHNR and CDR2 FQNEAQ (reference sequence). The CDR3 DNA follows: TGTGCCAGCAGCTTGAGGGAAATCGAAGGCTACACCTTC. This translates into CASSLREIEGYTF.

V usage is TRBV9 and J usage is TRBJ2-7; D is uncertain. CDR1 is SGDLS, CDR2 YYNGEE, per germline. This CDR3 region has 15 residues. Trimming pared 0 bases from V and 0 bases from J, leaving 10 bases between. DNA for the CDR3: TGTGCCAGCAGCGTAGACCCAGGCCGCTCCTACGAGCAGTACTTC. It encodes CASSVDPGRSYEQYF.

The CDR3 nucleotides read TGTGCCAGCAGCGTCCGGTACCTCCGCACAGATACGCAGTATTTT. Translating gives CASSVRYLRTDTQYF. V usage is TRBV4-2 and J usage is TRBJ2-3; D is uncertain. CDR1 and CDR2 (germline): LGHNA, YNFKEQ. V dropped 5 bases and J dropped 1 base, with 13 bases sitting between them. This CDR3 is 15 amino acids long.

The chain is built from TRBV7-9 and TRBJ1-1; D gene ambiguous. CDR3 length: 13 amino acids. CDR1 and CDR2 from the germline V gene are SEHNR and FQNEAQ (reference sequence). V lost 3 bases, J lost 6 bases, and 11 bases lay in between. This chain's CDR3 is CASSFSGLAEAFF. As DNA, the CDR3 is TGTGCCAGCAGCTTTTCCGGTCTGGCTGAAGCTTTCTTT.

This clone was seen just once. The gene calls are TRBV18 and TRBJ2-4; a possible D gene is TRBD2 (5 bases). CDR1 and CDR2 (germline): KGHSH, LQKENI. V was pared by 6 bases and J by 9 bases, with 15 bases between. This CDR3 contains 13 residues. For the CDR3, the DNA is TGTGCCAGCTCCCAAGACCCAAGCGGCATTCAGTACTTC. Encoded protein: CASSQDPSGIQYF.